Following are 27 T cell receptor beta chains from one sample sequenced in a study of blood T cells in healthy people across ages. Next came a second PCR, run for roughly 7 to 12 cycles, which used a sample-barcoded 5' primer along with a J-beta primer mix. TCRdb processed the 5' RACE reads anew with MiXCR; each CDR3 protein has one entry. This sample has 450,000 to 700,000 distinct CDR3 sequences, with roughly a quarter found just once. Specimen: blood. The receptors come from a woman aged 70-85 years in good health.

The gene calls are TRBV5-1 and TRBJ1-5; TRBD1 aligns across 7 bases. This CDR3 region has 13 residues. V dropped 4 bases and J dropped 7; count of bases not matched to a gene: 5. Germline CDR1 reads SGHRS; CDR2 reads YFSETQ. CDR3 DNA: TGCGCCAGCAGCATGGAGGGGGCCCAGCCCCAGCATTTT. Translation: CASSMEGAQPQHF.

The chain is built from TRBV29-1 and TRBJ2-6; D unclear. CDR3 size: 12 residues. CDR1 is SQVTM, CDR2 ANQGSEA, per germline. Trimming stripped 7 bases from V and 4 bases from J, with 8 bases between. This CDR3 reads CSAGQGANVLTF. The CDR3, as DNA: TGCAGCGCTGGGCAGGGGGCCAACGTCCTGACTTTC.

This clonotype was observed a few times. This chain connects TRBV29-1 to TRBJ1-2, with 9 bases that match TRBD1. The germline CDR1 and CDR2 sequences are SQVTM and ANQGSEA. The J segment lost 8 bases and the V segment lost 1 base, leaving 5 bases of the junction unmatched. The CDR3 runs to 13 residues. The CDR3 sequence is CSVEGGTGKGYTF. The CDR3 nucleotides read TGCAGCGTTGAAGGCGGGACAGGGAAGGGCTACACCTTC.

This clonotype was observed a few times. The chain recombines TRBV7-9 with TRBJ2-2, with 8 positions matching TRBD2. The germline V gene has CDR1 SEHNR and CDR2 FQNEAQ (reference sequence). The CDR3 covers 18 residues. V lost 5 bases and J lost 4; bases outside the gene matches: 15. CDR3 sequence reads: CASSPRLIEAGGTGELFF. CDR3 nucleotide sequence: TGTGCCAGCAGCCCCCGTTTGATTGAGGCGGGAGGCACCGGGGAGCTGTTTTTT.

This clonotype was counted between two and nine times. This chain joins TRBV7-9 and TRBJ1-2, with D possibly TRBD1 on 5 matching bases. CDR3 size: 15 residues. V lost 2 bases, J lost 3 bases, and 13 bases lay in between. The germline CDR1 and CDR2 sequences are SEHNR and FQNEAQ (reference sequence). The CDR3 loop is CASSLFGAEDYGYTF. DNA of the CDR3: TGTGCCAGCAGCTTATTCGGGGCGGAGGACTATGGCTACACCTTC.

This clonotype appeared a single time. The V gene is TRBV7-2, the J gene TRBJ1-1, with 7 bases fitting TRBD1. The CDR3 extends over 15 amino acids. V dropped 1 base and J dropped 5; count of bases not matched to a gene: 7. The germline CDR1 and CDR2 sequences are SGHTA and FQGNSA. CDR3 sequence reads: CASSLVRRGRTEAFF. CDR3 in DNA: TGTGCCAGCAGCTTAGTTCGTAGGGGGCGGACTGAAGCTTTCTTT.

The chain uses TRBV29-1 and TRBJ2-7; D is undetermined. Trimming took 1 base from V and 6 from J, leaving 10 bases between them. The CDR3 totals 12 residues. Germline lookup yields CDR1 SQVTM and CDR2 ANQGSEA. The CDR3 coding sequence is TGCAGCGTTGAAGGGGGATATGGCGAGCAGTACTTC. Translation gives CSVEGGYGEQYF.

This clonotype has more than one count but fewer than ten. The chain carries TRBV30 and TRBJ1-6; TRBD1 matches at 9 bases. Per the germline V gene, CDR1 is GTSNPN and CDR2 is SVGIG (reference sequence). The CDR3 has 15 amino acids. The V gene end was trimmed by 5 bases and the J gene end by 10 bases; junction bases not matched to a gene: 12. CDR3 DNA sequence: TGTGCCTGGGCCGCGCCTGGGACAGGGAACTCACCCCTCCACTTT. This translates into CAWAAPGTGNSPLHF.

V usage is TRBV7-2 and J usage is TRBJ2-1; 9 positions match TRBD2. CDR3 length: 19 residues. Germline values: CDR1 SGHTA, CDR2 FQGNSA. After removal of 0 bases from V and 0 bases from J, the junction contained 9 bases not matched to a gene. This CDR3 reads CASSLAARGGGSSYNEQFF. CDR3 coding DNA: TGTGCCAGCAGCTTAGCAGCGCGGGGGGGCGGGAGCTCCTACAATGAGCAGTTCTTC.

There are a few counts of this clonotype. The chain is built from TRBV7-2 and TRBJ2-7; TRBD1 aligns across 12 bases. The CDR3 is made up of 15 amino acids. V dropped 5 bases and J dropped 4; count of bases not matched to a gene: 6. Germline V gene sequence: CDR1 SGHTA, CDR2 FQGNSA. The CDR3 is CASSTGTGGFYEQYF. CDR3 in DNA: TGTGCCAGCAGCACCGGGACAGGGGGCTTTTACGAGCAGTACTTC.

The V gene is TRBV9, the J gene TRBJ1-2; no firm D call. The CDR3 runs to 16 residues. In germline, CDR1 is SGDLS, CDR2 YYNGEE. V gave up 0 bases and J gave up 2 bases, with 14 bases separating them. The CDR3, as DNA: TGTGCCAGCAGCGTAGGGGTGTCAGGAGACAACTATGGCTACACCTTC. Translation: CASSVGVSGDNYGYTF.

This clonotype was counted between two and nine times. The chain has TRBV18 and TRBJ2-5; tentatively, D is TRBD2 (5 bases). Germline V gene lookup returns CDR1 KGHSH and CDR2 LQKENI. The ends were cut back, 3 bases at V and 1 base at J, with 9 bases in the middle. The CDR3 consists of 14 residues. The CDR3 coding sequence is TGTGCCAGCTCACCCGCGACTATCCAAGAGACCCAGTACTTC. It translates to CASSPATIQETQYF.

The V and J genes are TRBV5-1 and TRBJ1-2; TRBD1 is a possible D gene (5 bases). The germline gives CDR1 SGHRS, CDR2 YFSETQ. V gave up 2 bases and J gave up 6 bases, with 20 bases separating them. This CDR3 region has 16 residues. The CDR3 DNA is TGCGCCAGCAGCTTAACCGGGACCCCGAAGTGGGATGGCTACACCTTC. It encodes CASSLTGTPKWDGYTF.

The gene calls are TRBV18 and TRBJ1-5, with 11 nucleotides matching TRBD1. The V gene's germline CDR1 is KGHSH and CDR2 LQKENI. The CDR3 extends over 18 amino acids. V gave up 3 bases and J gave up 0 bases; unmatched junction bases: 7. CDR3 protein: CASSPGTGGAFSNQPQHF. CDR3 coding DNA: TGTGCCAGCTCACCGGGGACAGGGGGAGCCTTTAGCAATCAGCCCCAGCATTTT.

The sample holds a few counts of this clonotype. This chain links TRBV7-2 with TRBJ1-4; tentative D call: TRBD1 (5 bases). V lost 2 bases and J 1 base, leaving 11 bases between the germline ends. Germline V gene sequence: CDR1 SGHTA, CDR2 FQGNSA. This CDR3 is 16 amino acids long. CDR3 nucleotide sequence: TGTGCCAGCAGCTTACAGGGCTATCGAACTAATGAAAAACTGTTTTTT. It encodes CASSLQGYRTNEKLFF.

V and J are TRBV9 and TRBJ2-1; TRBD1 is a possible D gene (6 bases). CDR3 size: 13 residues. From germline, CDR1 is SGDLS and CDR2 YYNGEE. The V end lost 3 bases, the J end lost 9 bases, and 13 bases lay between the germline ends. Here the CDR3 reads CASSAPQGREQFF. DNA for the CDR3: TGTGCCAGCAGCGCCCCACAGGGCCGTGAGCAGTTCTTC.

This clonotype was picked up a small number of times. CDR3 residues: CASSQDHGAGQGYNSPLHF. The CDR3 DNA reads as TGCGCCAGCAGCCAAGATCATGGAGCGGGACAGGGGTATAATTCACCCCTCCACTTT. The rearrangement links TRBV4-1 to TRBJ1-6, with 10 nucleotides matching TRBD1. The germline CDR1 and CDR2 sequences are MGHRA and YSYEKL. V dropped 0 bases and J dropped 4; count of bases not matched to a gene: 9. There are 19 residues in the CDR3.

V and J are TRBV20-1 and TRBJ2-7; D gene uncertain. Germline CDR1 is DFQATT and CDR2 is SNEGSKA (reference sequence). This CDR3 has 11 residues. Trimming stripped 6 bases from V and 2 bases from J, with 8 bases between. The CDR3: CSAPDTYEQYF. For the CDR3, the DNA is TGCAGTGCCCCAGATACCTACGAGCAGTACTTC.

With regard to this clonotype: Mismatch with germline at one junction end may stem from a read error. The chain is built from TRBV4-3 and TRBJ1-4; 7 nucleotides agree with TRBD1. The CDR3 length is 16 residues. The V gene's germline CDR1 is LGHNA and CDR2 YSLEER. The CDR3 DNA reads TGCGCCAGCAGCCAGAGTCCCGGGACAGTAAGCGAAAAATTGTTTTTT. This encodes CASSQSPGTVSEKLFF.

The chain employs TRBV19 and TRBJ2-3, with 10 bases matching TRBD2. V lost 6 bases and J lost 5; bases outside the gene matches: 14. There are 17 residues in the CDR3. Per the germline V gene, CDR1 is LNHDA and CDR2 is SQIVND (reference sequence). Written as DNA, the CDR3 is TGTGCCAGTAGCCCATCACGAAGCGGGGGGGCCCAAGATACGCAGTATTTT. This codes for CASSPSRSGGAQDTQYF.

Only a few counts were recorded for this clonotype. CDR3 sequence reads: CASSGMAGGGQETQYF. DNA for the CDR3: TGTGCCAGCAGCGGGATGGCAGGGGGGGGCCAAGAGACCCAGTACTTC. The V call is TRBV7-2, the J call TRBJ2-7, with D perhaps TRBD1 or TRBD2 (7 bases each). The J call is in doubt because the DNA end fits TRBJ2-5 better. This CDR3 spans 16 amino acids. CDR1 and CDR2 (germline): SGHTA, FQGNSA.

The V gene is TRBV6-1, the J gene TRBJ2-7; D remains ambiguous. V gave up 2 bases and J gave up 1 base, with 6 bases separating them. This CDR3 spans 13 amino acids. CDR1 is MNHNS and CDR2 is SASEGT in the germline V gene. The CDR3 DNA is TGTGCCAGCAGTGAAAAGAAGTCCTACGAGCAGTACTTC. Amino acids: CASSEKKSYEQYF.

This clonotype occurred once. The chain combines TRBV6-5 with TRBJ2-5; 7 bases match TRBD2. The CDR3 is 15 residues long. V shed 2 bases and J 3 bases; nucleotides not matched to a gene: 6. CDR1 is MNHEY, CDR2 SVGAGI, per germline. The CDR3 coding sequence is TGTGCCAGCAGTTACGGTGCGGGGAGGGAAGAGACCCAGTACTTC. Its protein is CASSYGAGREETQYF.

Only one count was recorded for this clonotype. A much larger clone is a single base away; this may be a read error. The chain has TRBV7-9 and TRBJ2-2, with D unclear. Germline V lookup: CDR1 SEHNR, CDR2 FQNEAQ (reference sequence). Trimming cost V 8 bases and J 7 bases, with 14 bases left between them. The CDR3 has 13 amino acids. In DNA form, the CDR3 reads TGTGCCAGCGGCCCCACGAAGGACGGGGAGCTGTTTTTT. Protein product: CASGPTKDGELFF.

The V and J genes are TRBV7-2 and TRBJ2-5, with D possibly being TRBD1 (8 bases). The CDR3 is 15 residues long. The germline V gene encodes CDR1 SGHTA and CDR2 FQGNSA. The V end lost 4 bases, the J end lost 7 bases, and 19 bases lay between the germline ends. CDR3 DNA sequence: TGTGCCAGCAGCTCCAGGACAGGGAGGGTTGGGACCCAGTACTTC. It is translated as CASSSRTGRVGTQYF.

This rearrangement joins TRBV5-1 to TRBJ1-1; the D is unclear. Between the trimmed V and J ends, which lost 0 bases and 6 bases, there was a span of 9 bases. There are 13 residues in the CDR3. CDR1 and CDR2 from the germline V gene are SGHRS and YFSETQ. CDR3 nucleotide sequence: TGCGCCAGCAGCTTGGACGTTGGGTCTGAAGCTTTCTTT. Translated, it gives CASSLDVGSEAFF.

This clonotype was seen more than once but under ten times. The chain recombines TRBV5-1 with TRBJ2-2, with TRBD2 matching 8 bases. Looked up from germline, CDR1 is SGHRS and CDR2 is YFSETQ. Trimming removed 3 bases from V and 3 bases from J; junction bases left unmatched: 7. The CDR3 contains 16 residues. Here the CDR3 reads CASSSSWRGDTGELFF. The CDR3 DNA sequence: TGCGCCAGCAGCTCATCTTGGCGGGGGGACACCGGGGAGCTGTTTTTT.